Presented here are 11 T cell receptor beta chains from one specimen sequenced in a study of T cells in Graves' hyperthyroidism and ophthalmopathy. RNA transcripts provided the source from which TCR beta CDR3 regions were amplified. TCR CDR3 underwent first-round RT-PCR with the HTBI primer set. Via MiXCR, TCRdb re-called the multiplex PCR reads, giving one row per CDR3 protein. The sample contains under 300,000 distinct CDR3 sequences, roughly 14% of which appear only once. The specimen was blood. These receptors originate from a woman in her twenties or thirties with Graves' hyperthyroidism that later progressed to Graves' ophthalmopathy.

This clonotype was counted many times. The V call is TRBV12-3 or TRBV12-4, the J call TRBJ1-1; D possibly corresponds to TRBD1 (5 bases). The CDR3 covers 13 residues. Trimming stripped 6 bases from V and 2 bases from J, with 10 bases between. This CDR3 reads CASRGEPNTEAFF. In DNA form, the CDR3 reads TGTGCCAGCAGGGGGGAGCCAAACACTGAAGCTTTCTTT.

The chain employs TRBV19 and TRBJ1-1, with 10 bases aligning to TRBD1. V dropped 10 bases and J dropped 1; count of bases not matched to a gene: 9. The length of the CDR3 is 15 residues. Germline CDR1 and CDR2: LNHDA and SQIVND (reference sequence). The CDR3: CATKTGGWGNTEAFF. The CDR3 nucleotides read TGTGCCACCAAGACAGGGGGCTGGGGGAACACTGAAGCTTTCTTT. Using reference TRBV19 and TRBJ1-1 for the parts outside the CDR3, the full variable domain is DGGITQSPKYLFRKEGQNVTLSCEQNLNHDAMYWYRQDPGQGLRLIYYSQIVNDFQKGDIAEGYSVSREKKESFPLTVTSAQKNPTAFYLCATKTGGWGNTEAFFGQGTRLTVV.

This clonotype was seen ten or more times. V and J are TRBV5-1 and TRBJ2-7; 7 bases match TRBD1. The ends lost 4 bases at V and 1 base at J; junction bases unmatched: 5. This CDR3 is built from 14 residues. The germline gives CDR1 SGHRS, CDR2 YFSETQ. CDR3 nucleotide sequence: TGCGCCAGCAGCCAGGGGGACGCTTCCTACGAGCAGTACTTC. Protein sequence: CASSQGDASYEQYF.

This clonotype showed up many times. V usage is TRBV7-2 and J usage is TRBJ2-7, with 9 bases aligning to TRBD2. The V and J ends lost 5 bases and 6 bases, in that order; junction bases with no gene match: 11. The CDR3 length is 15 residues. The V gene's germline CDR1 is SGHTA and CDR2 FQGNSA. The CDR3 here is CASSLLVREGPEQYF. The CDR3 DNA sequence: TGTGCCAGCAGCCTACTGGTGCGGGAGGGACCCGAGCAGTACTTC.

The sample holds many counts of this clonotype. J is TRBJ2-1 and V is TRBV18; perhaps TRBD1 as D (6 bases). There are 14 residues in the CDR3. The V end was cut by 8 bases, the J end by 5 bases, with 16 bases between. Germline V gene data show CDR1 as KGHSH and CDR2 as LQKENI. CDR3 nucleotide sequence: TGTGCCAGCGAATTCCGGGACACAGACAATGAGCAGTTCTTC. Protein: CASEFRDTDNEQFF.

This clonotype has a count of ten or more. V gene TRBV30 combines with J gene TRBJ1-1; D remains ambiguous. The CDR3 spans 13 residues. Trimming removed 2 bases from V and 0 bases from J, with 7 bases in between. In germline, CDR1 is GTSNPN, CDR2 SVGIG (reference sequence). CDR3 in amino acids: CAWSSGVNTEAFF. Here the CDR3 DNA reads TGTGCCTGGAGTAGCGGGGTGAACACTGAAGCTTTCTTT.

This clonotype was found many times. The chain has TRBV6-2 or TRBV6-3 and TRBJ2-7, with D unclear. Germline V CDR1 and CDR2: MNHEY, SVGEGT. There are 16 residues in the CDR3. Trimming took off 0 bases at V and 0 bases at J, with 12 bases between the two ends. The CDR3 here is CASSYSVGRSSYEQYF. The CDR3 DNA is TGTGCCAGCAGTTACTCCGTGGGCAGGAGCTCCTACGAGCAGTACTTC.

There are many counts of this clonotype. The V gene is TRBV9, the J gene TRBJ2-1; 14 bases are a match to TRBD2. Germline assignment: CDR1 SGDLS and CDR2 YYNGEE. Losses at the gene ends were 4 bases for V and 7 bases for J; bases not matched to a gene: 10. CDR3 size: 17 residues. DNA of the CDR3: TGTGCCAGCAGCCCGACGGAAGGGACTAGCGGGAGAAATGAGCAGTTCTTC. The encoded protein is CASSPTEGTSGRNEQFF.

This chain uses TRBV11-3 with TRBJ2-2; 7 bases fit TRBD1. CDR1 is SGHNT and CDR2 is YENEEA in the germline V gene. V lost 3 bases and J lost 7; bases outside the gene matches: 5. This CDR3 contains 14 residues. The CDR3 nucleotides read TGTGCCAGCAGCTTGTCAGGGGACAGCGGGGAGCTGTTTTTT. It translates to CASSLSGDSGELFF.

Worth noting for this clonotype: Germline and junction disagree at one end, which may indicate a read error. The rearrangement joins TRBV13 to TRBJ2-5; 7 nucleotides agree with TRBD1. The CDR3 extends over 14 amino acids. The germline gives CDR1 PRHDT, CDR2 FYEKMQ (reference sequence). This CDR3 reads CASSFHSGHPDRHF. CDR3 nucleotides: TGTGCCAGCAGCTTCCACAGCGGACACCCGGACAGGCACTTC.

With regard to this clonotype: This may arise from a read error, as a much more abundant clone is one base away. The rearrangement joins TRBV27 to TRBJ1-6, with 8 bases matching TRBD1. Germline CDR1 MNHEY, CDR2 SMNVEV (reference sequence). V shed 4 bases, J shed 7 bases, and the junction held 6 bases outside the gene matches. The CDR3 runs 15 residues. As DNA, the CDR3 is TGTGCCAGCAGTTCCGAGGACAGGGAGAATTCACCCCTCCACTTT. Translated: CASSSEDRENSPLHF.